This T cell receptor beta chain came from a study of Ad26.COV2.S vaccination and SARS-CoV-2 variants. Study as a whole: Participants got Ad26.COV2.S intramuscularly, once or twice 56 days apart.

With 0 bases clipped from V and 5 bases from J, the junction kept 9 bases outside the gene matches. The CDR3 sequence is 16 residues long. In germline, CDR1 is LNHNV, CDR2 YYDKDF (reference sequence). Treatment: 15 to 20 received Ad26.COV2.S at low or high dose, single or two shots; 5 received placebo; per-sample allocation not given. All samples were drawn on day 63, counting from the first vaccine or placebo injection. In Boston, an adult donor aged 18-55 years took part. Libraries were prepared by immunoSEQ multiplex PCR; TCRdb keeps only in-frame clonotypes and omits some of them. This table holds over 400,000 clones, 89% found once.

This sample comprised peripheral blood, obtained in a trial of Ad26.COV2.S vaccine versus placebo. The chain combines TRBV15 with TRBJ1-2, with 7 bases lining up with TRBD1. This clonotype originated in a person between 18 and 59 years old who received the Ad26.COV2.S COVID-19 vaccine or a placebo. The CDR3 loop is CATSRDRTGVTYGYTF. The CDR3 coding sequence is TGTGCCACCAGCAGAGATAGAACAGGGGTAACATATGGCTACACCTTC.